Detailed here is one T cell receptor beta chain. Authors of the study amplified TCR beta CDR3 regions from RNA transcripts. The TCR CDR3 was amplified in a first-round RT-PCR using the HTBI primer set. Via MiXCR, TCRdb re-called the multiplex PCR reads, giving one row per CDR3 protein. The profile shows about 640,000 distinct CDR3 sequences, about 20% of them singletons. The sample originates from a study of T cells in Graves' hyperthyroidism and ophthalmopathy. Germline lookup yields CDR1 LGHDT and CDR2 YNNKEL (reference sequence). V was shortened by 5 bases and J by 0 bases, with 14 bases between the two germline ends. The CDR3 length is 16 residues.

This chain connects TRBV3-1 to TRBJ1-3; possibly TRBD1 for D (5 bases). This sequence originates from a man aged 30 to 45 with Graves' ophthalmopathy. The sequenced sample was blood. Here the CDR3 DNA reads TGTGCCAGCAGCAACCCGGGACGAGGCTCTGGAAACACCATATATTTT. It is translated as CASSNPGRGSGNTIYF.